The sample holds a few counts of the clone carrying this TCR beta chain. No antigen is known for it. This CDR3 spans 16 amino acids. The V gene end was trimmed by 4 bases and the J gene end by 5 bases; junction bases not matched to a gene: 9. Germline V CDR1 and CDR2: SGDLS, YYNGEE. It was with 60 Vbeta and 13 Jbeta primers that the PCR ran. TCRdb keeps only in-frame clones here, not all; method: immunoSEQ multiplex PCR. In the table there are about 220,000 clones, about 80% of which are singletons. This entry belongs to a study of cytomegalovirus exposure and HLA in healthy donors. Findings of the study overall: Usually a TCR sequence was rare, but some public TCRs were found in many donors. Per a later analysis, HLA-associated TCR beta chains showed more clonal expansion than other, equally common TCR beta chains.

The chain couples TRBV9 to TRBJ2-3, with 11 bases identical to TRBD2. The receptor's source is a man aged 35-49 years in good health and CMV-seropositive. The sample consisted of PBMCs. CDR3 nucleotides: TGTGCCAGCAGCTCCCGTCCCGGGACTAGCGGAGATACGCAGTATTTT. It translates to CASSSRPGTSGDTQYF.